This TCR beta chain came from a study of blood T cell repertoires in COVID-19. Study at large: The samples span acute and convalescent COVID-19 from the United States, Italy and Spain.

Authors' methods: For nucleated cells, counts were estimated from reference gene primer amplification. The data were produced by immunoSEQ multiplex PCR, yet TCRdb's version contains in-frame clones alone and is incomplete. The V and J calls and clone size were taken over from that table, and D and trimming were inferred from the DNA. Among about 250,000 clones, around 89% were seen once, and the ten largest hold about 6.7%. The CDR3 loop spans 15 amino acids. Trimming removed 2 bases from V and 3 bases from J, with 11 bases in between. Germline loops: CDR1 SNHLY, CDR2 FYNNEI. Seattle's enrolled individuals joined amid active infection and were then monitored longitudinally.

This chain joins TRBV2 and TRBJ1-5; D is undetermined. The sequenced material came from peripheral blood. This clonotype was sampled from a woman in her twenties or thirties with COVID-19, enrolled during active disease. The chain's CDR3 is CASSERTGYNQPQHF. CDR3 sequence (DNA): TGTGCCAGCAGTGAAAGAACGGGGTACAATCAGCCCCAGCATTTT.